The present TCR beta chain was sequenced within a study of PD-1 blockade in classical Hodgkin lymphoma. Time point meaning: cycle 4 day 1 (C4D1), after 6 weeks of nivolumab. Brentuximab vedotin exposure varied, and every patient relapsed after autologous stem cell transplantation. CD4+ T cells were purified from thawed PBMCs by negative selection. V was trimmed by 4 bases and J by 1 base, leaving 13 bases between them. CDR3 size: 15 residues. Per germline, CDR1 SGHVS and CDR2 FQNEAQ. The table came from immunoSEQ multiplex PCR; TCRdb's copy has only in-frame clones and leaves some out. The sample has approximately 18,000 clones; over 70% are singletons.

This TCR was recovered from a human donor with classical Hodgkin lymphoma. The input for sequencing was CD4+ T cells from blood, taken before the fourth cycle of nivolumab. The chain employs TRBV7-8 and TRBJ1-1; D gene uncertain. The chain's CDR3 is CASSSLLAGNTEAFF. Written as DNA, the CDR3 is TGTGCCAGCAGCTCACTCCTGGCGGGGAACACTGAAGCTTTCTTT.